The present T cell receptor beta chain was sequenced within a study of T cell repertoires in cytomegalovirus infection. TCRdb reanalysed the reads using MiXCR and keeps one entry per CDR3 protein. The data contain almost 550,000 distinct CDR3 sequences, 16% of them singletons. Looked up from germline, CDR1 is LNHDA and CDR2 is SQIVND (reference sequence). Trimming stripped 9 bases from V and 3 bases from J, with 11 bases between. CDR3 length: 12 amino acids. General study points: What dominated the ex vivo response were HLA-C-restricted CMV-specific TCR beta clonotypes.

This clonotype was counted only a few times. The antigen is not known. The TCR comes from a human donor in good health (CMV status not recorded). Some clones in this sample may be carry-over from other donors' samples. The chain employs TRBV19 and TRBJ1-2; D uncertain. Source material: CD8+ T cells from PBMCs. The CDR3 bases are TGTGCCAGAGAGGACCGCGACTATGGCTACACCTTC. Protein: CAREDRDYGYTF.